The 10 T cell receptor beta chains presented below share a single source sample, sequenced in a study of blood T cell repertoires in COVID-19. Sequencing used immunoSEQ multiplex PCR; TCRdb keeps in-frame clones, though not all of them. Of 70,000 or so clones detected, more than 90% appear once; the ten largest clones hold approximately 9.1%. The sequenced sample was peripheral blood. The receptors here all came from a human donor in a cohort sampled during active COVID-19.

This clone was seen a single time. The V gene is TRBV7-6, the J gene TRBJ2-1; 11 bases are shared with TRBD2. Trimming cost V 3 bases and J 4 bases; bases outside gene matches: 5. The V gene's germline CDR1 is SGHVS and CDR2 FNYEAQ. This CDR3 has 16 amino acids. CDR3 loop: CASSFTGTSGYNEQFF. CDR3 sequence (DNA): TGTGCCAGCAGCTTTACCGGGACTAGCGGATACAATGAGCAGTTCTTC.

The chain uses TRBV7-8 and TRBJ2-3; D may be TRBD2 (5 bases). CDR1 and CDR2 from the germline V gene are SGHVS and FQNEAQ. Trimming took off 2 bases at V and 1 base at J, with 10 bases between the two ends. The CDR3 consists of 15 residues. Here the CDR3 reads CASSLRRVGTDTQYF. The CDR3 coding sequence is TGTGCCAGCAGCTTACGGCGGGTCGGCACAGATACGCAGTATTTT.

This clone has only one observation. DNA for the CDR3: TGTGCCAGCAGCTTTGTAAGGGGCGCCTACAATGAGCAGTTCTTC. It is translated as CASSFVRGAYNEQFF. The rearrangement joins TRBV7-9 to TRBJ2-1; possibly TRBD1 for D (5 bases). CDR1 is SEHNR, CDR2 FQNEAQ, per germline (reference sequence). This CDR3 is 15 amino acids long. Trimming pared 3 bases from V and 2 bases from J, leaving 11 bases between.

V gene TRBV30 combines with J gene TRBJ2-7, with 11 bases aligning to TRBD1. CDR3 size: 12 residues. The V gene end was trimmed by 7 bases and the J gene end by 6 bases; junction bases not matched to a gene: 5. Per the germline V gene, CDR1 is GTSNPN and CDR2 is SVGIG (reference sequence). CDR3 sequence reads: CAFGQGAFEQYF. CDR3 sequence (DNA): TGTGCCTTCGGACAGGGGGCATTCGAGCAGTACTTC.

This chain joins TRBV4-3 and TRBJ1-4, with 8 bases that match TRBD1. V lost 2 bases and J lost 13; bases outside the gene matches: 3. The CDR3 extends over 12 amino acids. Germline CDR1 reads LGHNA; CDR2 reads YSLEER. CDR3 in DNA: TGCGCCAGCAGCCAAAACGGACAGGGACTGTTTTTT. Its translation is CASSQNGQGLFF.

The chain carries TRBV19 and TRBJ2-3, with a tentative D call TRBD2 (5 bases). Per germline, CDR1 LNHDA and CDR2 SQIVND (reference sequence). The CDR3 is 16 residues long. V lost 5 bases to trimming and J lost 4 bases, with 19 bases between them. This chain's CDR3 is CASSPSPSSMADTQYF. In nucleotides, the CDR3 is TGTGCCAGTAGTCCTAGCCCTAGTTCTATGGCAGATACGCAGTATTTT.

The chain couples TRBV11-2 to TRBJ2-5; D remains unclear. Trimming took off 1 base at V and 1 base at J, with 10 bases between the two ends. CDR1 and CDR2 from the germline V gene are SGHAT and FQNNGV. CDR3 length equals 15 residues. DNA of the CDR3: TGTGCCAGCAGCTTAGGTAGCCAGCCCCAAGAGACCCAGTACTTC. Its translation is CASSLGSQPQETQYF.

To note about this clone: The same CDR3 can be traced to other DNA sequences in this sample. The gene calls are TRBV7-2 and TRBJ1-2; a weak D match, TRBD1 (6 bases). V was trimmed by 5 bases and J by 2 bases, leaving 9 bases between them. This CDR3 comprises 13 residues. The germline gives CDR1 SGHTA, CDR2 FQGNSA. CDR3 region: CASSPDRNYGYTF. The CDR3 coding sequence is TGTGCCAGCAGCCCGGACAGAAACTATGGCTACACCTTC.

The chain uses TRBV21-1 and TRBJ1-6. TRBV21-1 is a documented pseudogene. The CDR3 length is 9 residues. CDR3 coding DNA: TGTGCCAGCAGCCTTCCCCTCCACTTT. Its translation is CASSLPLHF.

This rearrangement joins TRBV7-9 to TRBJ2-3; 10 nucleotides agree with TRBD2. Germline-derived CDR1 and CDR2 are SEHNR and FQNEAQ (reference sequence). The J segment lost 2 bases and the V segment lost 4 bases, leaving 6 bases of the junction unmatched. This CDR3 has 16 amino acids. CDR3 loop: CASSYKRGGVTDTQYF. The CDR3 coding sequence is TGTGCCAGCAGCTACAAGCGGGGGGGCGTCACAGATACGCAGTATTTT.